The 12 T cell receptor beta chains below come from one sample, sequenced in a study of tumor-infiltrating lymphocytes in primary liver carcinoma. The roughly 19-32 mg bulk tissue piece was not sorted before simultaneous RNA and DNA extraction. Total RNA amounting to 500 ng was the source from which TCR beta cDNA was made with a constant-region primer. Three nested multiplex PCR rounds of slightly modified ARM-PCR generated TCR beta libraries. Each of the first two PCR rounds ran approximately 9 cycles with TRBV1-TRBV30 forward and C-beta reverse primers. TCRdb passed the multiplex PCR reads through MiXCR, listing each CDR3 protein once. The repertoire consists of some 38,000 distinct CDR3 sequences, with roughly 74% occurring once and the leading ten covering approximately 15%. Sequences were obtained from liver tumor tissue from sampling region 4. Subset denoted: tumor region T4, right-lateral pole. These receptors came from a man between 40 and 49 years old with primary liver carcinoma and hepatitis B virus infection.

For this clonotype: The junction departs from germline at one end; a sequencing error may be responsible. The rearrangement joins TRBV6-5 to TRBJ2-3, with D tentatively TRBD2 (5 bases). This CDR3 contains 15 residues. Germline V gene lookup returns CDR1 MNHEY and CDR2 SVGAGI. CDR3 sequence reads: CASNPGLVGTDTHYF. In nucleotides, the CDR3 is TGTGCCAGCAACCCAGGACTTGTGGGAACAGATACGCACTATTTT.

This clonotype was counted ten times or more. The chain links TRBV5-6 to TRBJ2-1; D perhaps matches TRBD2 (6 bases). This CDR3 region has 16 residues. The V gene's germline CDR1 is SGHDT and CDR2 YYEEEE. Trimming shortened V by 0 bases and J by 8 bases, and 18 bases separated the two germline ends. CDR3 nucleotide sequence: TGTGCCAGCAGCTTGGATTTGGCGGGAATCGGCGATGAGCAGTTCTTC. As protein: CASSLDLAGIGDEQFF.

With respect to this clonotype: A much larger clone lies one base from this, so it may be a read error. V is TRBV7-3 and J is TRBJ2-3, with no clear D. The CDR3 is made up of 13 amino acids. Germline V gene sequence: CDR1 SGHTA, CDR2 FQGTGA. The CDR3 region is CPSSPTPSDTQYF. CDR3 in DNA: TGTCCCAGCAGCCCGACACCCTCAGATACGCAGTATTTT.

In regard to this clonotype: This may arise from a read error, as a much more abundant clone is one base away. This chain's CDR3 is CASSLMGNSANRNTIYF. CDR3 DNA sequence: TGTGCCAGCAGCTTAATGGGCAATTCTGCGAATAGAAACACCATATATTTT. The V and J genes are TRBV7-6 and TRBJ1-3; D unclear. Between the trimmed V and J ends, which lost 2 bases and 5 bases, there was a span of 19 bases. From germline, CDR1 is SGHVS and CDR2 FNYEAQ. The CDR3 runs to 17 residues.

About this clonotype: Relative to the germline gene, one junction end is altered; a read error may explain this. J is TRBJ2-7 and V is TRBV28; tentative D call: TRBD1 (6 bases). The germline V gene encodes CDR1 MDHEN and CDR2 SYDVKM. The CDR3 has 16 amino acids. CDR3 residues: CANSRNTGHPFAEQYF. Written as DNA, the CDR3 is TGTGCCAACAGTCGCAATACAGGGCATCCTTTTGCCGAGCAGTACTTC.

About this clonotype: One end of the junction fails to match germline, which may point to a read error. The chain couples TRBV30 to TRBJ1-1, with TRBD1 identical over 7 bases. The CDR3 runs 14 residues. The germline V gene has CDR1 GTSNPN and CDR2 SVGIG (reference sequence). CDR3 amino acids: CAWRQLQGITEALF. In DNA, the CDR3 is TGTGCCTGGCGCCAATTACAGGGGATCACTGAAGCTTTGTTT.

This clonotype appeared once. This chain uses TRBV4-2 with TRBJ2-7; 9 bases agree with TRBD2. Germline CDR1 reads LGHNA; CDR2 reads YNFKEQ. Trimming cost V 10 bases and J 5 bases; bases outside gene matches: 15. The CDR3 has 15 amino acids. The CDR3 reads CANIQDSGRDNEQYF. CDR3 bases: TGTGCCAACATCCAAGATAGCGGGAGAGACAACGAGCAGTACTTC.

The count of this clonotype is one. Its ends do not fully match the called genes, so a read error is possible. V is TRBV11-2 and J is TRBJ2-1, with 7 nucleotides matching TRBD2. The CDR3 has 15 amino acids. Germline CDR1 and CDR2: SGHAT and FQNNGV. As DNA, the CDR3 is TGTGCCGGCAGCTTTAGCGGGCCACTCGACAATAAGCAGTCCTTC. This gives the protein CAGSFSGPLDNKQSF.

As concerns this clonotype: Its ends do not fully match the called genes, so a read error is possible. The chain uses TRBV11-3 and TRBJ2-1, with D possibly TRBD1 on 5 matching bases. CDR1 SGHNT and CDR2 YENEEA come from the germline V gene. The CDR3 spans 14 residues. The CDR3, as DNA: TGTGCCTGTAGCTTAGGGGTCAGCAACAATGGGCAGTTCTTC. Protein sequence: CACSLGVSNNGQFF. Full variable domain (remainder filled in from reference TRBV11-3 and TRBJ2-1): EAGVVQSPRYKIIEKKQPVAFWCNPISGHNTLYWYLQNLGQGPELLIRYENEEAVDDSQLPKDRFSAERLKGVDSTLKIQPAELGDSAVYLCACSLGVSNNGQFFGPGTRLTVL.

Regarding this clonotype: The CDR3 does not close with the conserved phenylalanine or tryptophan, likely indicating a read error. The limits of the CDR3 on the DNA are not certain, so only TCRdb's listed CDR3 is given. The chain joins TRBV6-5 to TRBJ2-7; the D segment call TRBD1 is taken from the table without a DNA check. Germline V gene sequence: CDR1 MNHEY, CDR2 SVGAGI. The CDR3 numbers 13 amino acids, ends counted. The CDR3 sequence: CTSRGTGEYEQYL.

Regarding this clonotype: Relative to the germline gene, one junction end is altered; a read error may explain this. CDR3: CASSPRGQFNTGGLFF. Here the CDR3 DNA reads TGTGCCAGCAGCCCCAGAGGACAGTTCAACACCGGGGGGCTGTTTTTT. The chain uses TRBV14 and TRBJ2-2; D may match TRBD1 or TRBD2 (6 bases each). Germline values: CDR1 SGHDN, CDR2 FVKESK. CDR3 length: 16 amino acids.

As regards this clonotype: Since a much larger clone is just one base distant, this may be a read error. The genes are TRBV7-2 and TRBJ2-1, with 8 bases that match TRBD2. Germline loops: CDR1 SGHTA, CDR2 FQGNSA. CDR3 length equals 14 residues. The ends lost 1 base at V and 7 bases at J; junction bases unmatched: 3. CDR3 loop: CASSLEAGANEQFF. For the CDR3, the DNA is TGTGCCAGCAGCTTAGAAGCGGGAGCTAATGAGCAGTTCTTC.